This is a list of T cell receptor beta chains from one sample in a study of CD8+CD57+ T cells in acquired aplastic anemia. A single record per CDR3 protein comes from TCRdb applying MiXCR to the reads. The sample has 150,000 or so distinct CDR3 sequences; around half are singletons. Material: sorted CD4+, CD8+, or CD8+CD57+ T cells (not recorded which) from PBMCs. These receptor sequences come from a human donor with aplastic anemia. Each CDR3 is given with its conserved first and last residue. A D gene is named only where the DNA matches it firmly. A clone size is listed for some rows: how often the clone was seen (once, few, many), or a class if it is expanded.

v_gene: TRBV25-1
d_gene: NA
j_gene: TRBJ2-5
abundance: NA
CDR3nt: TGTGCCGAAGAAGGGGCCAGGGAGACCCAGTACTTC
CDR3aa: CAEEGARETQYF

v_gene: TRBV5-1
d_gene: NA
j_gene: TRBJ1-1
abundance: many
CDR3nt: TGCGCCAGCAGCTTGTTTGAGGGGACTGAAGCTTTCTTT
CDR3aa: CASSLFEGTEAFF

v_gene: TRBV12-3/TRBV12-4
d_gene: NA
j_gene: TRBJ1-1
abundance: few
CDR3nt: TGTACCAGCCGTCAGGGGCCGAACACTGAAGCTTTCTTT
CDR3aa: CTSRQGPNTEAFF

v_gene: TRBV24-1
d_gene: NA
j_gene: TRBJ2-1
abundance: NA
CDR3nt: TGTGCCACCAGTGATGTTGTCTATGAGCAGTTCTTC
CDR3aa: CATSDVVYEQFF

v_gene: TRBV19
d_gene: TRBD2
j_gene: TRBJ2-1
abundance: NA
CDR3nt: TGTGCCACCCAAAGGACTAGCGGGATGGATGAGCAGTTCTTC
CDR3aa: CATQRTSGMDEQFF

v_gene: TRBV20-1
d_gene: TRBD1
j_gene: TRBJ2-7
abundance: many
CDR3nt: TGCAGTGCTAGGGAGACAGGGGACGCTACCTACGAGCAGTACTTC
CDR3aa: CSARETGDATYEQYF

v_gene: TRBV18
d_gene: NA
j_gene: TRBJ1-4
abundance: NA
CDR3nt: TGTGCCAGCTCACCAAGCTGGCGGGACGAAAAACTGTTTTTT
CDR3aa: CASSPSWRDEKLFF

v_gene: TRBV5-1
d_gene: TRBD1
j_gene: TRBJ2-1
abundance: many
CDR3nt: TGCGCCAGCAGCAGCTGGGCTGGCAGGGGGCTCGTTGAGCAGTTCTTC
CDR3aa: CASSSWAGRGLVEQFF

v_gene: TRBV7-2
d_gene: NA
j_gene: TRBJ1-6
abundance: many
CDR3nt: TGTGCCAGCAGCCTTGCCCTCAGTGGTTCACCCCTCCACTTT
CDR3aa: CASSLALSGSPLHF

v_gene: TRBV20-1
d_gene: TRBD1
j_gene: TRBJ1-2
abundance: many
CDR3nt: TGCGGGGGCAGGGGGGGTTCCTATGGCTACACCTTC
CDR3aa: CGGRGGSYGYTF

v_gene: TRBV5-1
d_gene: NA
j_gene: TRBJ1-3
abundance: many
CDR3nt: TGCGCCAGCAGCTTACAAGACTCTGGAAACACCATATATTTT
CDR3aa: CASSLQDSGNTIYF

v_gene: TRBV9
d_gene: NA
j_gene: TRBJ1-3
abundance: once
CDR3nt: TGTGCCAGCAGCGTAGTTGGCTCGGCAGGAAACACCATATATTTT
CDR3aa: CASSVVGSAGNTIYF

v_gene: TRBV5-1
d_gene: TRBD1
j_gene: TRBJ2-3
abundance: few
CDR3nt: TGCGCCAGCAGCTTGGAAGCTACAGGGGGAACAGATACGCAGTGTTTT
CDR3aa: CASSLEATGGTDTQCF

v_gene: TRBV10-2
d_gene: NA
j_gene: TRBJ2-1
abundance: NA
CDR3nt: TGCGCCAGCAGTTACAATGAGCAGTTCTTC
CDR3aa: CASSYNEQFF

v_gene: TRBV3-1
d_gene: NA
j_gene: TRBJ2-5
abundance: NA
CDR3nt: TGTGCCAGCAGCCAACGACAGCTCCAAGAGACCCAGTACTTC
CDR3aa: CASSQRQLQETQYF

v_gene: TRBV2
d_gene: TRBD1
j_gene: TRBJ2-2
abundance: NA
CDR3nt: TGTGCCAGCGGTCGGGACAGGGTGAACACTGGGGAGCTGTTTTTT
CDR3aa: CASGRDRVNTGELFF

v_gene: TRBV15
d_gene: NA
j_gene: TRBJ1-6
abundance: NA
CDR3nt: TGTGCCACCAGCAGAGATCCTGGGGGAGGTTCACCCCTCCACTTT
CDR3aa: CATSRDPGGGSPLHF

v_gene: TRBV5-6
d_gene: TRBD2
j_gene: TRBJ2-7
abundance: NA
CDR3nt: TGTGCCAGCAGCTCTGGGACTAGCCCGCCTACACAGTACTTC
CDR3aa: CASSSGTSPPTQYF

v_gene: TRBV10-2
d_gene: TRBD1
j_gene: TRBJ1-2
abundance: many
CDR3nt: TGCGCCAGCAGAGAGGCGGACAGGGGTCGTGGGGGCTACACCTTC
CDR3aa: CASREADRGRGGYTF

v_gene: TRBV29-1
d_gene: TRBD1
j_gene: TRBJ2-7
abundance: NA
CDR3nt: TGCAGCGTTCCGGGACAGGGCTCCTACGAGCAGTACTTC
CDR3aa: CSVPGQGSYEQYF

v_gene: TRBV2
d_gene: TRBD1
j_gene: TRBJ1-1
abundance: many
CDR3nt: TGTGCCAGCAGTACAGGGGTGAACACTGAAGCTTTCTTT
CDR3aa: CASSTGVNTEAFF

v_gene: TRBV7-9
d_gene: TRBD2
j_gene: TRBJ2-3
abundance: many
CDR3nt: TGTGCCAGCAGCCCAGACAGCGGGGGACCCGATACGCAGTATTTT
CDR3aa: CASSPDSGGPDTQYF

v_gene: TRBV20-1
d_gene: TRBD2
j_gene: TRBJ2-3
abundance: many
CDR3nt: TGCAGTGCTAGGGTACTAGCGGCGACAGATACGCAGTATTTT
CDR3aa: CSARVLAATDTQYF

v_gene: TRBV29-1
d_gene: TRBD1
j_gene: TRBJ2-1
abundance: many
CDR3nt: TGCAGCGAGAGACAGGGGGCAGGTGAGCAGTTCTTC
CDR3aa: CSERQGAGEQFF

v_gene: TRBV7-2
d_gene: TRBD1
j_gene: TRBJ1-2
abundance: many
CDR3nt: TGTGCCAGCAGCTACCGACAGGGTGAGGTCTATGGCTACACCTTC
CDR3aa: CASSYRQGEVYGYTF

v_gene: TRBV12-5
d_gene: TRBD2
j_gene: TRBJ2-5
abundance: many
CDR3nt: TGTGCTAGTGCCACCGGGGGGGCCGAGACCCAGTACTTC
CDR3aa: CASATGGAETQYF

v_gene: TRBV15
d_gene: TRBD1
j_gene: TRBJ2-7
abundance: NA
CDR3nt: TGTGCCACCAGCAGAGATCGACAGGGCTACGAGCAGTACTTC
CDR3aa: CATSRDRQGYEQYF

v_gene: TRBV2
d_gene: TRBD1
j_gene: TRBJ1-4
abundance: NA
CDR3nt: TGTGCCAGGACGGACAGGGGGCGTGAAAAACTGTTTTTT
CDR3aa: CARTDRGREKLFF

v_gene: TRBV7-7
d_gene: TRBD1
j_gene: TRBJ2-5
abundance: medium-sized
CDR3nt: TGTGCTAGCAGCGCGACAGGGGGCGATGGGACCCAGTACTTC
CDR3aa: CASSATGGDGTQYF

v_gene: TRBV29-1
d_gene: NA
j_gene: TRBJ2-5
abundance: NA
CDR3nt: TGCAGCGTTATAGGGATCCAAGAGACCCAGTACTTC
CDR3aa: CSVIGIQETQYF

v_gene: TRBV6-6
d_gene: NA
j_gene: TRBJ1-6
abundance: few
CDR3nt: TGTGCCAGCAGTTCCGCCGGGGGGGCAAGGAATTCACCCCTCCACTTT
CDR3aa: CASSSAGGARNSPLHF

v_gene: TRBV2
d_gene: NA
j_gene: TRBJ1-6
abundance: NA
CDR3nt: TGTGCCAGCAGTGAAGCCCGGACGGCTAATTCACCCCTCCACTTT
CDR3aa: CASSEARTANSPLHF

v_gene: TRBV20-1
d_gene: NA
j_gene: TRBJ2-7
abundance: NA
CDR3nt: TGCAGTGCTAGCCGGATTGGGGGGAGATACGAGCAGTACTTC
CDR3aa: CSASRIGGRYEQYF

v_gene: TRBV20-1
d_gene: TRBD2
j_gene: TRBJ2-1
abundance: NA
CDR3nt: TGCAGTGCTAGTCCGACTAGCGGGGACAATGAGCAGTTCTTC
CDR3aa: CSASPTSGDNEQFF

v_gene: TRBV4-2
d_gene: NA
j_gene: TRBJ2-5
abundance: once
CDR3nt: TGTGCCAGCAGCCCAGAGATACAAGAGACCCAGTACTTC
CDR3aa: CASSPEIQETQYF

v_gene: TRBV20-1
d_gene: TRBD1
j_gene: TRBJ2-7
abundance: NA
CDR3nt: TGCAGTGCGGCCGGACAGGACTACGAGCAGTACTTC
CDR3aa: CSAAGQDYEQYF

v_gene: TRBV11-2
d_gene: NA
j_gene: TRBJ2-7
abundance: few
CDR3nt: TGTGCTAGCAGCTTAGATGGTACGATACGTACCTACGAGCAGTACTTC
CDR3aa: CASSLDGTIRTYEQYF

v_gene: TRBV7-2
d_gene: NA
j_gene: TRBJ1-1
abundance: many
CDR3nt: TGTGCCAGCACCCCGGCAGGAATGAACACTGAAGCTTTCTTT
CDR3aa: CASTPAGMNTEAFF

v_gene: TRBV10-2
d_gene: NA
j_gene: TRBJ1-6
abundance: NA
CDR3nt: TGCGCCAGCAGTGAGGTCGGGGGGCTGAATTCACCCCTCCACTTT
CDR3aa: CASSEVGGLNSPLHF

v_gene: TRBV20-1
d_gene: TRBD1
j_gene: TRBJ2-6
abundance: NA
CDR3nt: TGCAGTGCCTCGGACAGGGCGAGGGGGGCCAACGTCCTGACTTTC
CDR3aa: CSASDRARGANVLTF

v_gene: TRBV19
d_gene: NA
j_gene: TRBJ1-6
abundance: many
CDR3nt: TGTGCCATTGGGGACACCGTAAATTCACCCCTCCACTTT
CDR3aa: CAIGDTVNSPLHF

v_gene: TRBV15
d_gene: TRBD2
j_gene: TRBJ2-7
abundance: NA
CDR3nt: TGTGCCACCAGCAGCTCCTTTCTAGCGGGGGCCCACGAGCAGTACTTC
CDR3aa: CATSSSFLAGAHEQYF

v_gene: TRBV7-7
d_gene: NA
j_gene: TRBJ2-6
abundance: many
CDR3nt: TGTGCTAGCAGCTTAGGGGGGGCCAACGTCCTGACTTTC
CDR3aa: CASSLGGANVLTF

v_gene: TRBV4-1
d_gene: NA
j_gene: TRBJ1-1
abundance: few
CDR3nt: TGCGCCAGCAGCCAAGACTGGGTGGCGAACACTGAAGCTTTCTTT
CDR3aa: CASSQDWVANTEAFF

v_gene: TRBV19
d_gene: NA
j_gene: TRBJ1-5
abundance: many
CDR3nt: TGTGCCAGTACCACGACAGGTAATCAGCCCCAGCATTTT
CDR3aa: CASTTTGNQPQHF